This T cell receptor beta chain was captured in a study of cytomegalovirus exposure and HLA in healthy donors. As concerns this clone: The antigen remains undetermined.

Germline-derived CDR1 and CDR2 are KGHSH and LQKENI. The CDR3 loop spans 14 amino acids. V lost 3 bases and J lost 5; bases outside the gene matches: 5. Findings and limits, study-wide: A later analysis found TCR association rates differed by HLA locus, highest for DRB1 and lowest for HLA-C.

Primers included in the PCR were 60 Vbeta and 13 Jbeta primers. Here immunoSEQ multiplex PCR was the method, and the copy in TCRdb shows in-frame clones only, minus some. The sample carries 200,000 to 300,000 clones, roughly 81% recorded once. Specimen: PBMCs. V gene TRBV18 combines with J gene TRBJ2-7; the match to TRBD2 covers 9 bases. The TCR was taken from a woman between 40 and 55 years old in good health and CMV-seropositive. CDR3 loop: CASSPPSGNNEQYF. CDR3 DNA sequence: TGTGCCAGCTCACCTCCTAGCGGGAACAACGAGCAGTACTTC.